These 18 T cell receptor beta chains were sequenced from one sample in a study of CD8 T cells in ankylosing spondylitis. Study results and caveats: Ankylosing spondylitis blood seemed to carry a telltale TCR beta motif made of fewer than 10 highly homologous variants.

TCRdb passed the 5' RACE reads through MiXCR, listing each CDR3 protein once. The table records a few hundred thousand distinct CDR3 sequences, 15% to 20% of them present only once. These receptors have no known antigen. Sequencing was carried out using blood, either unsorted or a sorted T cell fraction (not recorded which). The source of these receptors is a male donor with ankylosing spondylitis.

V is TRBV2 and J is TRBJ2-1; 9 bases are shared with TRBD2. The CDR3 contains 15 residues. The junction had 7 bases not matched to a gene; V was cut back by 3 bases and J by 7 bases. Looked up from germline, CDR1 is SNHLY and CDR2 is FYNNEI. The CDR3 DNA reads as TGTGCCAGCAGTGAGGTGCGGGGGGGCCGGAATGAGCAGTTCTTC. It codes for CASSEVRGGRNEQFF.

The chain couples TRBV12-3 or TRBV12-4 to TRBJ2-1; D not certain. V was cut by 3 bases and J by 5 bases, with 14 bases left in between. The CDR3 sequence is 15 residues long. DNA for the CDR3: TGTGCCAGCAGTTTTGTTGTGGGCCTGGACAATGAGCAGTTCTTC. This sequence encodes CASSFVVGLDNEQFF.

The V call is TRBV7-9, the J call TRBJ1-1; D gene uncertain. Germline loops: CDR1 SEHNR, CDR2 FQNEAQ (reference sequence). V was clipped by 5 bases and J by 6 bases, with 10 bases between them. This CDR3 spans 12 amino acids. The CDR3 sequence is CASSMGSSEAFF. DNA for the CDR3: TGTGCCAGCAGCATGGGAAGCTCTGAAGCTTTCTTT.

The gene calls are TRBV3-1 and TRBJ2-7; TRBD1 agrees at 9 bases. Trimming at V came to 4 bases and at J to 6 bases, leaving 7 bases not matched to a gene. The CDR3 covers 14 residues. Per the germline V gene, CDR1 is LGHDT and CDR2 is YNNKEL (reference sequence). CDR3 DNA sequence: TGTGCCAGCAGCCCGACAGGGGGACGGGTCGAGCAGTACTTC. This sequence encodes CASSPTGGRVEQYF.

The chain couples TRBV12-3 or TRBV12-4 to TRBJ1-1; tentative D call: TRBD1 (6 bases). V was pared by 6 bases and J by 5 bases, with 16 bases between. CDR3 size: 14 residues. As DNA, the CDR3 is TGTGCCAGCAGGAAGCAGGGGTCGGAGACTGAAGCTTTCTTT. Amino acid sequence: CASRKQGSETEAFF.

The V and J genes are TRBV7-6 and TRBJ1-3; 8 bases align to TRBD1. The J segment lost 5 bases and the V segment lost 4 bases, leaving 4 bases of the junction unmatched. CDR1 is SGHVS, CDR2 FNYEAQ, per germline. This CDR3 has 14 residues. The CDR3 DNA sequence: TGTGCCAGCAGCTCCGGACAGGGAAGAAACACCATATATTTT. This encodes CASSSGQGRNTIYF.

The CDR3: CASSFGRGNSYEQYF. DNA of the CDR3: TGTGCCAGCAGTTTTGGGCGGGGGAATTCCTACGAGCAGTACTTC. The chain has TRBV27 and TRBJ2-7, with 7 bases identical to TRBD2. The germline V gene encodes CDR1 MNHEY and CDR2 SMNVEV (reference sequence). V gave up 3 bases and J gave up 1 base; unmatched junction bases: 6. This CDR3 contains 15 residues.

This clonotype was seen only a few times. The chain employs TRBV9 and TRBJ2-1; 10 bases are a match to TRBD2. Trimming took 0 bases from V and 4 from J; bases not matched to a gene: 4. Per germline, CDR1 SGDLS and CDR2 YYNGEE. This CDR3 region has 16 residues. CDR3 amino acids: CASSVEGAGGYNEQFF. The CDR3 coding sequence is TGTGCCAGCAGCGTAGAAGGAGCGGGGGGGTACAATGAGCAGTTCTTC.

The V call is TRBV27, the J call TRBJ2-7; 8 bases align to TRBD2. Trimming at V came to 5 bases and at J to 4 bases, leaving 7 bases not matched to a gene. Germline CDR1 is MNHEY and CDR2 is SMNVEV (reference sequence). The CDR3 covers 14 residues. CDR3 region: CASSTGGAVYEQYF. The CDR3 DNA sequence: TGTGCCAGCAGTACCGGGGGGGCGGTTTACGAGCAGTACTTC.

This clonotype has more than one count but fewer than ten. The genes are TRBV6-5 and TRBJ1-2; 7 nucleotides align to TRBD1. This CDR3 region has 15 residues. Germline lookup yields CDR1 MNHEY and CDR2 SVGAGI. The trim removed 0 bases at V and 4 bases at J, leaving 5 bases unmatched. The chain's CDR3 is CASSYSSTGAYGYTF. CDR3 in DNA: TGTGCCAGCAGTTACTCGAGCACAGGGGCCTATGGCTACACCTTC.

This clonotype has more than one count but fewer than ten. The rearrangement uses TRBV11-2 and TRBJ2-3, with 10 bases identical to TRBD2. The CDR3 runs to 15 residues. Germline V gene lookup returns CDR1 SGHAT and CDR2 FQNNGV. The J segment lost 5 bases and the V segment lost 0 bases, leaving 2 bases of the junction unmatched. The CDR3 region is CASSLEAGGQDTQYF. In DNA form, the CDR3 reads TGTGCCAGCAGCTTAGAAGCGGGAGGGCAAGATACGCAGTATTTT.

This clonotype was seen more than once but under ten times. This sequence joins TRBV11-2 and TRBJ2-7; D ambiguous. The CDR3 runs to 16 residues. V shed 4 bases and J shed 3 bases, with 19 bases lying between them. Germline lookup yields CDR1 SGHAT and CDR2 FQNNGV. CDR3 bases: TGTGCCAGCAGCTATTTCCCTTTCAAGAATTACTACGAGCAGTACTTC. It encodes CASSYFPFKNYYEQYF. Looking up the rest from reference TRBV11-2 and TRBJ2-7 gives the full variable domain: EAGVAQSPRYKIIEKRQSVAFWCNPISGHATLYWYQQILGQGPKLLIQFQNNGVVDDSQLPKDRFSAERLKGVDSTLKIQPAKLEDSAVYLCASSYFPFKNYYEQYFGPGTRLTVT.

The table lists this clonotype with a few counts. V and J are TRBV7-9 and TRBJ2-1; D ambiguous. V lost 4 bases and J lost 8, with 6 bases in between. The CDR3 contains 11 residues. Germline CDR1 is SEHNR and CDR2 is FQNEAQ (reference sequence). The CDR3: CASSYHDEQFF. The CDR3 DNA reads TGTGCCAGCAGCTACCACGATGAGCAGTTCTTC.

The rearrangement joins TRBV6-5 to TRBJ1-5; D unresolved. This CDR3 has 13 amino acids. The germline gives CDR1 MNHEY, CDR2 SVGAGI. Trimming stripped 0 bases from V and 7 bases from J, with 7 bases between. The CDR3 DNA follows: TGTGCCAGCAGTTACTCGAATGGACAGCCCCAGCATTTT. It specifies CASSYSNGQPQHF.

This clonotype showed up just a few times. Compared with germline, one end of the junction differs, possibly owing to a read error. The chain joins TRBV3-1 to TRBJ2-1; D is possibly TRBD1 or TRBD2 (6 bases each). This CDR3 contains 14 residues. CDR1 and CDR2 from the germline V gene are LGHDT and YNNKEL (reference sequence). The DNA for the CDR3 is TGTGCCAGCAGCCAAGCGGCTTGGGGGGCCCCAACCATCTTC. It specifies CASSQAAWGAPTIF.

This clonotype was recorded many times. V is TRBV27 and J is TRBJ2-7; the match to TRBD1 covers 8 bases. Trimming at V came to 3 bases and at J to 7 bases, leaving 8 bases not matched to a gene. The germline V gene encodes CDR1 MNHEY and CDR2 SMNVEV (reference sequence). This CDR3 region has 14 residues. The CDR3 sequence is CASSLGQGAGEQYF. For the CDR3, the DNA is TGTGCCAGCAGTTTGGGCCAGGGGGCCGGGGAGCAGTACTTC.

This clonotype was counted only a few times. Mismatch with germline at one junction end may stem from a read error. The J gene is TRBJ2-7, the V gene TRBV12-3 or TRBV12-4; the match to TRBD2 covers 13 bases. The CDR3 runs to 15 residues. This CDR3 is CASSLGTSGANEQYF. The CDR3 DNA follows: TGTGCCAGCAGCTTAGGGACTAGCGGGGCCAACGAGCAGTACTTC.

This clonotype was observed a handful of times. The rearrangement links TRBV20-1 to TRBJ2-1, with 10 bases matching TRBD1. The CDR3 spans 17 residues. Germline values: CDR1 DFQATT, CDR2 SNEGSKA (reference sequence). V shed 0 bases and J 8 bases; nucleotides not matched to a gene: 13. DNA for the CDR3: TGCAGTGCTAGAGATCGAACTCGGGACAGGGGAATCGATGAGCAGTTCTTC. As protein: CSARDRTRDRGIDEQFF.